Listed below are T cell receptor beta chains from one sample, sequenced in a study of blood T cell repertoires in COVID-19. Profiled with immunoSEQ multiplex PCR; TCRdb holds only in-frame clones, not every one. The table lists almost 85,000 clones, 75% to 90% of them singletons. Sequenced material: PBMCs or T cells enriched from blood (not recorded which). These receptors were collected from a woman between 50 and 59 years old with acute COVID-19. CDR3s include the opening cysteine and the closing phenylalanine or tryptophan. The D gene is left open where the match is weak. Clone size appears in some rows only: once, few, many, or a class for an expanded clone.

20 TRBJ2-1 TRBD2 TRBV7-3 - TGTGCCAGCAGCTTAGCCCGTAGAGGGACTAGCGGAACCAAATACAATGAGCAGTTCTTC CASSLARRGTSGTKYNEQFF
13 TRBJ2-5 - TRBV2 - TGTGCCAGCAGTGAACGCAGGGGAGAGACCCAGTACTTC CASSERRGETQYF
15 TRBJ2-3 TRBD2 TRBV4-2 - TGTGCCAGCAGCCGGACTAGCGGGAGCTCAGATACGCAGTATTTT CASSRTSGSSDTQYF
12 TRBJ2-2 - TRBV14 - TGTGCCAGCAGCCAGCGGTCCGGGGAGCTGTTTTTT CASSQRSGELFF
14 TRBJ2-5 - TRBV6-5 - TGTGCCAGCAGTTACTCGGTCAGACAAGAGACCCAGTACTTC CASSYSVRQETQYF
15 TRBJ2-7 - TRBV5-1 - TGCGCCAGCAGCTTGGCTAGCGCGCGCTCCTACGAGCAGTACTTC CASSLASARSYEQYF
15 TRBJ1-3 - TRBV11-2 few TGTGCCAGCAGCTTAGTGCCGGGGGGCCCAAACACCATATATTTT CASSLVPGGPNTIYF
14 TRBJ1-1 - TRBV10-3 - TGTGCCATCAGTACGGGGGATTTGAACTCTGAAGCTTTCTTT CAISTGDLNSEAFF
15 TRBJ1-6 - TRBV19 - TGTGCCAGTAGTAGTCAGGGTTCCTATAATTCACCCCTCCACTTT CASSSQGSYNSPLHF
11 TRBJ2-4 TRBD2 TRBV24-1 - TGTGCCACCGAGAGCGGGAGGGCTCAGTACTTC CATESGRAQYF
17 TRBJ1-4 - TRBV7-9 - TGTGCCAGCAGCGACTTCAGGGCCGACGCTCTTGGTGAAAAACTGTTTTTT CASSDFRADALGEKLFF
16 TRBJ1-1 TRBD1 TRBV7-8 - TGTGCCAGCAGCCTTAGACAGGGACGGCTCAGGGCTGAAGCTTTCTTT CASSLRQGRLRAEAFF
14 TRBJ1-4 - TRBV5-1 few TGCGCCAGCAGCTTGGACAGGGCTGATGAAAAACTGTTTTTT CASSLDRADEKLFF
16 TRBJ1-2 TRBD1 TRBV5-5 - TGTGCCAGCCAGCTCACTTTCTCGGCAGGGGGCTATGGCTACACCTTC CASQLTFSAGGYGYTF
15 TRBJ2-7 TRBD2 TRBV3-1/TRBV3-2 - TGTGCCAGCAGCCATCGCCGACTAGCGGGGCGCGAGCAGTACTTC CASSHRRLAGREQYF
14 TRBJ2-7 - TRBV19 - TGTGCCAGTAGTCCAACGGACTTTACCTACGAGCAGTACTTC CASSPTDFTYEQYF
12 TRBJ2-7 - TRBV28 - TGTGCCAGCAATGCAGGCCCCTACGAGCAGTACTTC CASNAGPYEQYF
16 TRBJ2-3 - TRBV24-1 - TGTGCCACCAGTGATTCCCGAGCGTGGCTGACAGATACGCAGTATTTT CATSDSRAWLTDTQYF
17 TRBJ2-2 TRBD2 TRBV27 - TGTGCCAGCAGGCCGGGATATGGACTAGCGGGAGCCGGGGAGCTGTTTTTT CASRPGYGLAGAGELFF
11 TRBJ2-1 - TRBV20-1 - TGCAGTGCCCCGGTAAACAATGAGCAGTTCTTC CSAPVNNEQFF
15 TRBJ2-3 TRBD1 TRBV3-1/TRBV3-2 once TGTGCCAGCAGCGGACGGACAGGATCCCCAGATACGCAGTATTTT CASSGRTGSPDTQYF
13 TRBJ1-5 - TRBV6-5 few TGTGCCAGCAGTCGGTATAGCAATCAGCCCCAGCATTTT CASSRYSNQPQHF
15 TRBJ2-1 TRBD1 TRBV10-2 - TGCGCCAGCAGTGAAGGACAGGGGGCCTACAATGAGCAGTTCTTC CASSEGQGAYNEQFF
17 TRBJ2-7 - TRBV7-3 - TGTGCCAGCAGTTCAGTCGCTCTGGGAGTCTTGTCCTACGAGCAGTACTTC CASSSVALGVLSYEQYF